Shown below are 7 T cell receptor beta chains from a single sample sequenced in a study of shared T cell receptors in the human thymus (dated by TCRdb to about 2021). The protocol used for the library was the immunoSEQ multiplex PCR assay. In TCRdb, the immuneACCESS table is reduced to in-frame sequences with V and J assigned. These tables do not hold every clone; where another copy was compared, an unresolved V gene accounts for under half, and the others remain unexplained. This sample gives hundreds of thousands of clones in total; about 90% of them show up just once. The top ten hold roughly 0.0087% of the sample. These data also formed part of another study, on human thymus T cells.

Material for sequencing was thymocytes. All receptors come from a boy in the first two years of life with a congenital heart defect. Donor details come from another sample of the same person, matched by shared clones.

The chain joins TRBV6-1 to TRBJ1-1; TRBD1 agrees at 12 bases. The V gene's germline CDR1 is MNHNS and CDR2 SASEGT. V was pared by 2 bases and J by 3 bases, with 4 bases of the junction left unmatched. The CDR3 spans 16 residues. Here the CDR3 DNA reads TGTGCCAGCAGTGAAAGGGACAGGGGGCTCGACACTGAAGCTTTCTTT. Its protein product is CASSERDRGLDTEAFF.

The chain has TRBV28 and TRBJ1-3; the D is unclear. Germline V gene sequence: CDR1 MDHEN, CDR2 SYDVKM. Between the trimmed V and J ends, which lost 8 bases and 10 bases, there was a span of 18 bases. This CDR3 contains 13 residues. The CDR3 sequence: CASCRWEVSTIYF. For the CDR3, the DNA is TGTGCCAGCTGCAGGTGGGAGGTGTCTACCATATATTTT.

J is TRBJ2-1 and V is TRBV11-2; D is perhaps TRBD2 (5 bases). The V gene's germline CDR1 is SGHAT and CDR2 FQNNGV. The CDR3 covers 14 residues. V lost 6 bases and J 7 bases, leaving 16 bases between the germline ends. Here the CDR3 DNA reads TGTGCCAGCAGACCTGGACTGGTAGGAAATGAGCAGTTCTTC. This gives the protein CASRPGLVGNEQFF.

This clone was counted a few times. The CDR3 region is CASSDDRGLSSTDTQYF. CDR3 sequence (DNA): TGTGCCAGCAGTGACGACAGGGGCCTATCTAGCACAGATACGCAGTATTTT. The J gene is TRBJ2-3, the V gene TRBV6-1; 8 bases align to TRBD1. CDR3 length: 17 residues. Germline V gene sequence: CDR1 MNHNS, CDR2 SASEGT. J lost 0 bases, V lost 3 bases, and 8 bases had no gene match.

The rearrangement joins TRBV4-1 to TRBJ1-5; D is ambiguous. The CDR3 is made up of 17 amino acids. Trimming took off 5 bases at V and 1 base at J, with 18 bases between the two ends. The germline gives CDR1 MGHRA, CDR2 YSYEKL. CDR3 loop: CASSNPKGDQSNQPQHF. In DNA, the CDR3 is TGCGCCAGCAGCAATCCTAAGGGAGATCAGAGCAATCAGCCCCAGCATTTT.

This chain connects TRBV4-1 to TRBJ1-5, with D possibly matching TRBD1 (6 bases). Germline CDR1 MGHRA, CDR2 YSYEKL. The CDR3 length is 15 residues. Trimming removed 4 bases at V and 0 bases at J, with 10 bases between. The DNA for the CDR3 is TGCGCCAGCAGCCCTCAGGACAGTAGCAATCAGCCCCAGCATTTT. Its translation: CASSPQDSSNQPQHF.

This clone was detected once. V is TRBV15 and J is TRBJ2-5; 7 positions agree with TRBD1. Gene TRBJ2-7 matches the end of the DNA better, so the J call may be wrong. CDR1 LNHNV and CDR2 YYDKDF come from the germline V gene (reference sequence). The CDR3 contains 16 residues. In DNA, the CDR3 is TGTGCCACCAGCAGCCGGCGTCAGGGGGAAAACTACGAGCAGTACTTC. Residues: CATSSRRQGENYEQYF.